These T cell receptor beta chains were read from a single sample in a study of blood T cell repertoires in COVID-19. Produced via immunoSEQ multiplex PCR; TCRdb's table is partial and in-frame only. The sample records 200,000 to 250,000 clones, about three quarters being singletons. The sample consisted of peripheral blood. These receptors were obtained from a woman in her 70s with acute or convalescent COVID-19. Both conserved end residues are part of each CDR3. A D gene is named only where the DNA matches it firmly. Part of the rows lack a size; the others show once, few, many or a class for expanded clones.

J gene,V gene,D gene,clone size,CDR3 DNA,CDR3 protein
TRBJ2-1,TRBV5-1,TRBD1,NA,TGCGCCAGCAGCGGGGTAGGACAGGGAGCCCTCAATGAGCAGTTCTTC,CASSGVGQGALNEQFF
TRBJ1-4,TRBV4-1,TRBD1,NA,TGCGCCAGCAGCCAAAATCCGACAGGGCGTGAAAAACTGTTTTTT,CASSQNPTGREKLFF
TRBJ2-7,TRBV10-1,TRBD2,NA,TGCGCCAGCAGTGAGGGAGCGGGGGGTTTCTACGAGCAGTACTTC,CASSEGAGGFYEQYF
TRBJ2-2,TRBV6-2/TRBV6-3,TRBD2,NA,TGTGCCAGCAGTTTATTAGGACTAGCGGGGGAGCTGTTTTTT,CASSLLGLAGELFF
TRBJ1-6,TRBV2,TRBD1,NA,TGTGCCAGCAGGGGACAGGGAAATAATTCACCCCTCCACTTT,CASRGQGNNSPLHF
TRBJ1-1,TRBV29-1,NA,NA,TGCAGCGCAGGGGTGAACACTGAAGCTTTCTTT,CSAGVNTEAFF
TRBJ2-5,TRBV30,NA,NA,TGTGCCTGGGCCCGGACGGACTATCAAGAGACCCAGTACTTC,CAWARTDYQETQYF
TRBJ1-1,TRBV7-6,NA,NA,TGTGCCAGCAGCTTAAGGGTAGGGGTCAACACTGAAGCTTTCTTT,CASSLRVGVNTEAFF
TRBJ1-6,TRBV7-8,NA,NA,TGTGCCAGCAGCCGAGAGGGGCCGCTCTATAATTCACCCCTCCACTTT,CASSREGPLYNSPLHF
TRBJ1-1,TRBV14,NA,NA,TGTGCCAGCAGCCAAGGCCCGGGGAACACTGAAGCTTTCTTT,CASSQGPGNTEAFF
TRBJ1-5,TRBV14,NA,NA,TGTGCCAGCAGCCAAGATCACGAGGGGCCCCAGCATTTT,CASSQDHEGPQHF
TRBJ2-3,TRBV18,TRBD2,once,TGTGCCAGCTCACCGTTTAGCGGGGGGGCCACAGATACGCAGTATTTT,CASSPFSGGATDTQYF
TRBJ2-2,TRBV7-2,NA,NA,TGTGCCAGCAGCGTTAGTGGGGCGGCGAACACCGGGGAGCTGTTTTTT,CASSVSGAANTGELFF
TRBJ2-7,TRBV5-5,TRBD2,NA,TGTGCCAGCAGCTTCTCAGCCGGGGGGGACGAGCAGTACTTC,CASSFSAGGDEQYF
TRBJ1-1,TRBV21-1,NA,NA,TGTGCCAGCAGCAAAGGACGATGTAGCAGGGTGGACACTGAAGCTTTCTTT,CASSKGRCSRVDTEAFF
TRBJ2-5,TRBV7-2,NA,few,TGTGCCAGCAGCTCACGAGCGGCGCAAGAGACCCAGTACTTC,CASSSRAAQETQYF
TRBJ2-5,TRBV24-1,NA,NA,TGTGCCACCAGTGATTCAGGGAACAGGGGGCCCAGAGCGGGGGGAGAGACCCAGTACTTC,CATSDSGNRGPRAGGETQYF
TRBJ2-3,TRBV24-1,NA,few,TGTGCCACCAGTGATGCGGCCGACAACGGGGATGATACGCAGTATTTT,CATSDAADNGDDTQYF
TRBJ2-1,TRBV4-1,TRBD2,once,TGCGCCAGCAGCCATGGAACTAGCGGGGGACCTAGGGAGCAGTTCTTC,CASSHGTSGGPREQFF
TRBJ1-1,TRBV27,TRBD1,NA,TGTGCCAGCAGTTTAGGACAGGGAGGAAGTTTGACTGAAGCTTTCTTT,CASSLGQGGSLTEAFF
TRBJ2-7,TRBV5-5,TRBD1,NA,TGTGCCAGCGCCGCGAGAGGACAGGGTATATACGAGCAGTACTTC,CASAARGQGIYEQYF
TRBJ2-6,TRBV27,NA,NA,TGTGCCAGCGGATTAGGAGGGGCCTCGGCTGGGGCCAACGTCCTGACTTTC,CASGLGGASAGANVLTF
TRBJ1-4,TRBV25-1,NA,NA,TGTGCCAGCAGTGAAGCAGGGAATGAAAAACTGTTTTTT,CASSEAGNEKLFF
TRBJ2-5,TRBV21-1,NA,NA,TGTGCCAGAGCCTCTCAAGCGGGGGCGAAAGAGACCCAGTACTTC,CARASQAGAKETQYF
TRBJ2-2,TRBV3-1/TRBV3-2,TRBD2,NA,TGTGCCTCAGCGGGGTTATCCACCGGGGAGCTGTTTTTT,CASAGLSTGELFF
TRBJ2-1,TRBV5-1,TRBD1,few,TGCGCCAGCGCCGACCCGCAGGGGGCTAATGAGCAGTTCTTC,CASADPQGANEQFF
TRBJ2-3,TRBV7-6,NA,NA,TGTGCCAGCAGCTTAGGGGGGGGCGCCCCAGATACGCAGTATTTT,CASSLGGGAPDTQYF
TRBJ2-7,TRBV15,NA,NA,TGTGCCACCAGCAGAGATGGGGCAGGATGGTCGAACTACGAGCAGTACTTC,CATSRDGAGWSNYEQYF
TRBJ1-5,TRBV4-1,NA,NA,TGCGCCAGCAGCCAAGGGGTAGCCTTCGAAAGCAATCAGCCCCAGCATTTT,CASSQGVAFESNQPQHF
TRBJ1-2,TRBV7-5,NA,once,TGTGTCAGAAGCTTTATGGGGGCAGGGTATGGCTACACCTTC,CVRSFMGAGYGYTF
TRBJ2-6,TRBV18,TRBD1,once,TGTGCCAGCTCGCTAAGGACAGGGGACTCTGGGGCCAACGTCCTGACTTTC,CASSLRTGDSGANVLTF
TRBJ2-7,TRBV29-1,NA,NA,TGCAGCGTTGAATCTCGCGAGGGGGGGCCTTACGAGCAGTACTTC,CSVESREGGPYEQYF
TRBJ2-6,TRBV5-1,NA,NA,TGCGCCAGCAGCTCAGGCTCTGGGGCCAACGTCCTGACTTTC,CASSSGSGANVLTF
TRBJ2-1,TRBV24-1,TRBD1,once,TGTGCCACCAGTGACCCTGGGACAGGGAATGAGCAGTTCTTC,CATSDPGTGNEQFF
TRBJ1-2,TRBV12-3/TRBV12-4,NA,NA,TGTGCCAGCAGTTTAAGTCAGTTATATGGCTACACCTTC,CASSLSQLYGYTF
TRBJ2-3,TRBV7-9,TRBD2,NA,TGTGCCAGCAGCTTAGTGGCGGGGGGGTTTCTTAGCACAGATACGCAGTATTTT,CASSLVAGGFLSTDTQYF